The TCR beta chain under discussion was sequenced for a study of T cells in localized non-small cell lung cancer. V was pared by 3 bases and J by 8 bases, with 14 bases between. This CDR3 has 15 residues. Germline CDR1 is WSHSY and CDR2 is SAAADI. Clones were sequenced by immunoSEQ multiplex PCR, and TCRdb holds only the in-frame ones, with some missing. In the table there are about 92,000 clones, roughly 93% of which are singletons. The chain joins TRBV10-2 to TRBJ1-6, with D possibly matching TRBD1 (5 bases). The sequence was collected from a woman aged 40-69 years with stage II squamous cell lung carcinoma. The sample consisted of PBMCs, taken before any cancer treatment. This CDR3 reads CASSDQGGSHSPLHF. The DNA of the CDR3 is TGCGCCAGCAGTGATCAGGGCGGCTCGCATTCACCCCTCCACTTT.